A single sample gave rise to the 23 T cell receptor beta chains below, sequenced in a study of shared clonotypes between healthy human individuals. As defined, naive CD8 cells were CD45RO-negative and positively selected for CCR7, with terminally differentiated effector memory CD45RA+ cells excluded. Sequenced by immunoSEQ multiplex PCR; TCRdb stores in-frame clones only, minus some. The data show about 590,000 clones, nearly 97% seen once. Sequencing was carried out using naive CD8+ T cells sorted from blood. The source of these receptors is a woman aged 25 to 39 in good health.

The chain links TRBV2 to TRBJ2-1, with 10 positions matching TRBD2. J was trimmed by 9 bases and V by 6 bases; bases with no gene match: 8. Germline CDR1 is SNHLY and CDR2 is FYNNEI. The CDR3 covers 14 residues. The CDR3 nucleotides read TGTGCCAGCAGCCAAATAGCGGGAGGACTTGAGCAGTTCTTC. This sequence encodes CASSQIAGGLEQFF.

The chain has TRBV6-5 and TRBJ1-1, with 8 positions matching TRBD1. The germline gives CDR1 MNHEY, CDR2 SVGAGI. This CDR3 contains 11 residues. V lost 10 bases to trimming and J lost 6 bases; unmatched junction nucleotides: 4. The CDR3 here is CAIRQGPEAFF. The DNA of the CDR3 is TGTGCCATTAGACAGGGGCCTGAAGCTTTCTTT.

The V gene is TRBV27, the J gene TRBJ1-2, with 7 bases fitting TRBD1. Germline V gene lookup returns CDR1 MNHEY and CDR2 SMNVEV (reference sequence). The CDR3 is 17 residues long. V was clipped by 6 bases and J by 3 bases; unmatched bases: 16. CDR3 DNA sequence: TGTGCCAGCAGCACGCGGGACAGAACCTCAAGCGACTATGGCTACACCTTC. Translated: CASSTRDRTSSDYGYTF.

The chain links TRBV4-1 to TRBJ1-1; 11 positions agree with TRBD1. Germline CDR1 MGHRA, CDR2 YSYEKL. The trim removed 0 bases at V and 3 bases at J, leaving 6 bases unmatched. This CDR3 has 17 residues. CDR3 amino acids: CASSQDWTGGWDTEAFF. The CDR3 coding sequence is TGCGCCAGCAGCCAAGATTGGACAGGGGGCTGGGACACTGAAGCTTTCTTT.

The chain is built from TRBV7-9 and TRBJ2-7, with 7 bases that match TRBD2. Per germline, CDR1 SEHNR and CDR2 FQNEAQ (reference sequence). V shed 5 bases, J shed 4 bases, and the junction held 14 bases outside the gene matches. CDR3 length: 16 amino acids. The CDR3 loop is CASSTDGGSSVYEQYF. The DNA of the CDR3 is TGTGCCAGCAGCACTGATGGCGGGAGCTCGGTTTACGAGCAGTACTTC.

This clone was seen a few times. This rearrangement joins TRBV4-2 to TRBJ1-1; D unresolved. The CDR3 runs 11 residues. Trimming took off 0 bases at V and 4 bases at J, with 0 bases between the two ends. The V gene's germline CDR1 is LGHNA and CDR2 YNFKEQ. The CDR3 sequence is CASSQDTEAFF. CDR3 coding DNA: TGTGCCAGCAGCCAAGACACTGAAGCTTTCTTT.

V is TRBV5-6 and J is TRBJ1-1; TRBD1 matches at 9 bases. From germline, CDR1 is SGHDT and CDR2 YYEEEE. V dropped 3 bases and J dropped 0; count of bases not matched to a gene: 3. The CDR3 covers 15 residues. The CDR3 region is CASSWGQGMNTEAFF. In DNA, the CDR3 is TGTGCCAGCAGCTGGGGACAGGGCATGAACACTGAAGCTTTCTTT.

This rearrangement joins TRBV27 to TRBJ1-1; D possibly corresponds to TRBD1 (6 bases). The germline V gene has CDR1 MNHEY and CDR2 SMNVEV (reference sequence). V was shortened by 6 bases and J by 4 bases, with 9 bases between the two germline ends. CDR3 size: 12 residues. The CDR3 DNA reads as TGTGCCAGCAGGAAAGGGGGCACTGAAGCTTTCTTT. It specifies CASRKGGTEAFF.

With regard to this clone: Other nucleotide sequences in the sample specify the same CDR3. The genes are TRBV5-4 and TRBJ1-1; 9 bases are a match to TRBD1. In germline, CDR1 is SGHNT, CDR2 YYREEE (reference sequence). V trimming: 3 bases; J trimming: 6 bases; junction bases outside the gene matches: 3. The CDR3 is 13 residues long. CDR3 DNA: TGTGCCAGCAGCTCGGGACAGGGTGCTGAAGCTTTCTTT. Protein: CASSSGQGAEAFF.

This clone was picked up one time. The same CDR3 can be traced to other DNA sequences in this sample. The chain carries TRBV9 and TRBJ2-1, with 10 bases fitting TRBD2. Germline V CDR1 and CDR2: SGDLS, YYNGEE. V dropped 0 bases and J dropped 4; count of bases not matched to a gene: 7. CDR3 length equals 17 residues. CDR3 protein: CASSVGLAGDRYNEQFF. In DNA form, the CDR3 reads TGTGCCAGCAGCGTAGGGCTAGCGGGAGACAGGTACAATGAGCAGTTCTTC.

This chain uses TRBV27 with TRBJ2-1; 8 bases align to TRBD1. The CDR3 has 14 residues. V lost 6 bases, J lost 0 bases, and 1 base stayed unmatched. CDR1 is MNHEY and CDR2 is SMNVEV in the germline V gene (reference sequence). Here the CDR3 reads CASSGTGSYNEQFF. In DNA, the CDR3 is TGTGCCAGCAGCGGGACAGGCTCCTACAATGAGCAGTTCTTC.

V usage is TRBV5-6 and J usage is TRBJ2-7; D possibly corresponds to TRBD2 (6 bases). Germline loops: CDR1 SGHDT, CDR2 YYEEEE. CDR3 size: 14 residues. The V gene lost 0 bases and the J gene lost 7 bases, with 14 bases spanning the gap. CDR3 in amino acids: CASSLGLGSREQYF. The CDR3, as DNA: TGTGCCAGCAGCTTGGGACTAGGATCCAGGGAGCAGTACTTC.

The chain uses TRBV2 and TRBJ1-6; 8 positions match TRBD1. Looked up from germline, CDR1 is SNHLY and CDR2 is FYNNEI. The CDR3 is 18 residues long. V dropped 6 bases and J dropped 12; count of bases not matched to a gene: 22. This CDR3 reads CASRTSKLAGTGNIPLHF. CDR3 nucleotides: TGTGCCAGCAGGACCTCGAAACTTGCTGGGACAGGAAATATACCCCTCCACTTT.

This chain connects TRBV5-4 to TRBJ2-1; the D gene is possibly TRBD2 (6 bases). V was pared by 4 bases and J by 8 bases, with 13 bases between. CDR1 and CDR2 from the germline V gene are SGHNT and YYREEE (reference sequence). The CDR3 runs 13 residues. CDR3 sequence (DNA): TGTGCCAGCAGCCCGGGACTTGCGGATGAGCAGTTCTTC. Protein: CASSPGLADEQFF.

The J gene is TRBJ2-3, the V gene TRBV9; TRBD2 matches at 11 bases. CDR1 and CDR2 from the germline V gene are SGDLS and YYNGEE. With 7 bases clipped from V and 4 bases from J, the junction kept 8 bases outside the gene matches. The CDR3 runs 15 residues. CDR3 coding DNA: TGTGCCAGCGCAGTACTAGCGGGAGTAGCAGATACGCAGTATTTT. Translation: CASAVLAGVADTQYF.

V usage is TRBV28 and J usage is TRBJ2-3; tentatively, D is TRBD1 or TRBD2 (5 bases each). Germline CDR1 reads MDHEN; CDR2 reads SYDVKM. V gave up 6 bases and J gave up 2 bases, with 15 bases separating them. The CDR3 is made up of 15 amino acids. The CDR3 DNA follows: TGTGCCAGCAGAACGGGACCGCAACCCACAGATACGCAGTATTTT. Amino acid sequence: CASRTGPQPTDTQYF.

Only one count was recorded for this clone. The V call is TRBV4-1, the J call TRBJ2-7; D perhaps matches TRBD2 (5 bases). CDR1 MGHRA and CDR2 YSYEKL come from the germline V gene. The CDR3 totals 14 residues. V was pared by 1 base and J by 0 bases, with 7 bases between. CDR3 amino acids: CASSQVGLSYEQYF. CDR3 nucleotides: TGCGCCAGCAGCCAAGTAGGACTCTCCTACGAGCAGTACTTC.

This chain links TRBV2 with TRBJ2-7, with D hard to call. Trimming removed 4 bases at V and 6 bases at J, with 10 bases between. This CDR3 contains 12 residues. Germline V gene sequence: CDR1 SNHLY, CDR2 FYNNEI. CDR3 nucleotide sequence: TGTGCCAGCAGTGCGAAGGGCCGCGAGCAGTACTTC. It specifies CASSAKGREQYF.

The rearrangement joins TRBV25-1 to TRBJ1-2; D may be TRBD1 (6 bases). This CDR3 is built from 15 residues. V gave up 1 base and J gave up 5 bases, with 14 bases separating them. CDR1 is MGHDK, CDR2 SYGVNS, per germline. The CDR3 nucleotides are TGTGCCAGCAGTGAATTGTACAGGGAGGAATATGGCTACACCTTC. The encoded protein is CASSELYREEYGYTF.

Comment on this clone: This sequence may be a read error, since a much larger clone differs from it by one base. Other DNA sequences in the same sample also yield this CDR3. This chain uses TRBV19 with TRBJ2-7, with 11 bases identical to TRBD1. Germline V lookup: CDR1 LNHDA, CDR2 SQIVND (reference sequence). This CDR3 is built from 14 residues. Unmatched junction bases numbered 4, after V lost 6 bases and J lost 3 bases. The CDR3 sequence is CASSAGTGGYEQYF. The CDR3 nucleotides read TGTGCCAGTAGCGCCGGGACAGGGGGCTACGAGCAGTACTTC.

This clone appeared once. The chain has TRBV5-1 and TRBJ2-2, with D possibly matching TRBD1 (5 bases). CDR1 and CDR2 (germline): SGHRS, YFSETQ. The ends were cut back, 0 bases at V and 1 base at J, with 10 bases in the middle. CDR3 size: 16 residues. CDR3 DNA sequence: TGCGCCAGCAGCTTGGTCCCCAGGGAGAACACCGGGGAGCTGTTTTTT. This translates into CASSLVPRENTGELFF.

The rearrangement links TRBV28 to TRBJ1-5, with TRBD1 matching 10 bases. Germline CDR1 MDHEN, CDR2 SYDVKM. With 8 bases clipped from V and 4 bases from J, the junction kept 2 bases outside the gene matches. The CDR3 runs to 13 residues. DNA for the CDR3: TGTGCCAGCGGGACAGGGGATAATCAGCCCCAGCATTTT. Translation gives CASGTGDNQPQHF.

As DNA, the CDR3 is TGCGCCAGCAGCCAAGATCTACTGACCTACGAGCAGTACTTC. Amino acids: CASSQDLLTYEQYF. V is TRBV4-1 and J is TRBJ2-7; D gene unclear. Germline CDR1 reads MGHRA; CDR2 reads YSYEKL. The V end lost 0 bases, the J end lost 2 bases, and 8 bases lay between the germline ends. This CDR3 is built from 14 residues.